Listed here is a single T cell receptor beta chain. It has no known antigen specificity. Per-nucleotide qualities are absent, and no much larger clonotype sits a single base away. Library preparation used 5' RACE. Sequencing instrument: Illumina HiSeq 2500. The second PCR ran for roughly 7 to 12 cycles and used a J-beta primer mix along with a sample-barcoded 5' primer. Each TCR beta cDNA molecule received a unique molecular identifier from a template-switch 5' adaptor carrying 12 random nucleotides. Each sample yielded at least 3 million CDR3-containing paired-end reads. First-strand cDNA was synthesized from all RNA with the Mint cDNA synthesis kit, primed by a TRBC-specific oligonucleotide. All cDNA was treated with uracil-DNA glycosylase and then went through a first 18-cycle PCR with the universal primers M1SS and BC2_uni_R. Per the authors' processing: For normalization, 1 million high-quality reads were randomly selected from each sample, with every read carrying a distinct molecular identifier. Instead of being binned into consensus sequences, reads with shared molecular identifiers were discarded. CDR3 identification, clonotype clustering and error correction used MiTCR with a Q25 quality threshold and the strictest error-elimination algorithm. A nonparametric unseen species model with Euler transformation was used to estimate a lower bound on total TCR beta diversity. The public sequencing data were trimmed at Q25 with fastp and processed into clonotypes with MiXCR by TCRdb, which kept only in-frame beta chains. Under each unique CDR3 protein, matching rows form one entry showing the most common genes and DNA. For this entry, the V and J calls and clone size follow TCRdb and not the study's own pipeline. For this sample the table gives fewer than 1,000,000 distinct CDR3 sequences, of which around half were detected only once. The ten most abundant clones make up around 18% of the sample.

Donors were around 37 systemically healthy Caucasian individuals from Russia aged roughly 6 to 95 years. Each donor gave approximately 9.3 milliliters of peripheral blood, collected into EDTA-treated Vacutainer tubes. Ficoll-Paque density-gradient centrifugation was used to isolate PBMCs, with at least 7 million per sample. Trizol reagent was used to extract total RNA from the PBMCs, yielding at least 5.5 micrograms per sample. Naive CD45RAhigh/CD27high T cell percentages were measured by flow cytometry on a PBMC aliquot from every donor. Unmatched junction bases come to 8, with V trimmed by 5 bases and J by 3 bases. Spanning cysteine to phenylalanine, the CDR3 consists of 15 amino acids. The DNA shown is the 45-base CDR3, in frame from base 1. The germline V gene (reference sequence) specifies DFQATT as CDR1 and SNEGSKA as CDR2. This entry comes from a study of blood T cells in healthy people across ages (dated by TCRdb to the mid-2010s). Turning to the overall study: In model experiments, template switching captured roughly one uniquely barcoded TCR beta cDNA molecule for every two T cells. The donors were split into four age groups: young (average around 15 years), middle-aged (roughly 39), aged (approximately 60) and long-lived (under 90). Donors of different ages were randomly distributed across sequencing lanes to avoid experimental bias. Using deep sequencing normalized with unique cDNA molecular identifiers, the study measured how TCR beta repertoire diversity changes with age. The study analyzed two additional independent replicas of 1 million unique cDNA reads from the same blood draw for two donors, one aged 18 to 29 and one aged 80 or older. Summary of the overall study and its limitations: As age increased, observed TCR beta diversity per million T cells dropped in a roughly linear way, and a significant reduction was already evident by age about 36. Donor CMV infection status was unknown, potentially confounding age-related changes in expanded clonotypes. Since profiling was done on bulk unsorted PBMCs, naive and antigen-experienced compartments could not be conclusively compared. Estimates of total diversity based on one million sequenced T cells were regarded as lower bounds and as underestimates. Compared with the aged group, more naive CD4+ T cells, fewer expanded clones and increased TCR diversity were shown by the long-lived group, suggesting age selection. A strong correlation was found between observed TCR beta diversity and the percentage of naive T cells measured by flow cytometry.

The chain is assembled from TRBV20-1 and TRBJ2-2; 8 bases in the junction line up with TRBD1. Sequenced sample: blood. This TCR came from an elderly man in good health. The CDR3 protein sequence reads: CSAGGQGVYTGELFF. The sequence in DNA is TGCAGTGCTGGAGGACAGGGCGTTTACACCGGGGAGCTGTTTTTT.